This TCR beta chain comes out of a study of cytomegalovirus exposure and HLA in healthy donors. TCRdb's copy holds only in-frame clones and misses some; the assay was immunoSEQ multiplex PCR. The sample has about 150,000 clones, 70% to 90% seen once. CDR3 length: 14 amino acids. The ends were cut back, 2 bases at V and 2 bases at J, with 11 bases in the middle. CDR1 SGHDT and CDR2 YYEEEE come from the germline V gene. The TCR sequence derives from a human donor in good health. The chain carries TRBV5-6 and TRBJ2-7; possibly TRBD1 for D (5 bases). Sequences were obtained from PBMCs. Here the CDR3 reads CASSFTDTTYEQYF. CDR3 nucleotide sequence: TGTGCCAGCAGCTTTACGGACACGACCTACGAGCAGTACTTC.